The 9 T cell receptor beta chains in this list originate from one sample, sequenced in a study of blood T cell repertoires in COVID-19. Using immunoSEQ multiplex PCR, the repertoire was profiled, and TCRdb retains in-frame clones only, with some absent. The table lists a few hundred thousand clones, around 89% of them singletons. Specimen: PBMCs or T cells enriched from blood (not recorded which). The source is a man younger than 30 who had recovered from COVID-19.

V gene TRBV9 combines with J gene TRBJ1-4; TRBD1 aligns across 7 bases. After removal of 3 bases from V and 4 bases from J, the junction contained 3 bases not matched to a gene. The germline V gene encodes CDR1 SGDLS and CDR2 YYNGEE. The CDR3 extends over 14 amino acids. In DNA form, the CDR3 reads TGTGCCAGCAGCGCGGGACAGCGTAATGAAAAACTGTTTTTT. Amino acids: CASSAGQRNEKLFF.

The chain employs TRBV11-3 and TRBJ1-1; 7 bases match TRBD1. The CDR3 runs 14 residues. Germline V gene sequence: CDR1 SGHNT, CDR2 YENEEA. V was pared by 7 bases and J by 7 bases, with 12 bases of the junction left unmatched. CDR3 sequence (DNA): TGTGCCAGCATCATCCGACAGGGTCAAGTTGAAGCTTTCTTT. Amino acid sequence: CASIIRQGQVEAFF.

J is TRBJ2-7 and V is TRBV19, with 8 nucleotides matching TRBD1. Trimming at V came to 5 bases and at J to 5 bases, leaving 5 bases not matched to a gene. Germline CDR1 LNHDA, CDR2 SQIVND (reference sequence). This CDR3 is built from 13 residues. The CDR3 DNA follows: TGTGCCAGTAGTGCTGGACAGGGTGACGAGCAGTACTTC. Residues: CASSAGQGDEQYF.

The CDR3 sequence is CASSQRQGYEQYF. The DNA for the CDR3 is TGCGCCAGCAGCCAACGACAGGGGTACGAGCAGTACTTC. The rearrangement links TRBV4-3 to TRBJ2-7, with TRBD1 matching 8 bases. Trimming removed 2 bases from V and 4 bases from J; junction bases left unmatched: 1. The germline gives CDR1 LGHNA, CDR2 YSLEER. The CDR3 loop spans 13 amino acids.

The J gene is TRBJ1-2, the V gene TRBV19; D perhaps matches TRBD1 (6 bases). V lost 5 bases to trimming and J lost 2 bases, with 12 bases between them. CDR3 size: 14 residues. Germline V gene lookup returns CDR1 LNHDA and CDR2 SQIVND (reference sequence). CDR3 coding DNA: TGTGCCAGTAGTCGGGGGGGCCGGAACTATGGCTACACCTTC. Translation gives CASSRGGRNYGYTF.

This clone has just one count. The rearrangement uses TRBV10-3 and TRBJ2-1; D gene uncertain. The V end was cut by 8 bases, the J end by 10 bases, with 15 bases between. Per germline, CDR1 ENHRY and CDR2 SYGVKD. The CDR3 totals 12 residues. The CDR3 is CAIAGRWAEQFF. For the CDR3, the DNA is TGTGCCATCGCCGGCCGTTGGGCAGAGCAGTTCTTC.

The chain has TRBV5-8 and TRBJ2-7, with a weak D call TRBD2 (5 bases). The CDR3 loop spans 16 amino acids. Trimming took 4 bases from V and 1 from J, leaving 18 bases between them. Germline loops: CDR1 SGHTS, CDR2 YDEGEE. CDR3 loop: CASSQPPTISSYEQYF. The CDR3 DNA sequence: TGTGCCAGCAGCCAACCTCCGACTATTTCGTCCTACGAGCAGTACTTC.

The chain employs TRBV2 and TRBJ1-3; D gene unclear. CDR1 is SNHLY, CDR2 FYNNEI, per germline. This CDR3 spans 12 amino acids. Trimming pared 11 bases from V and 4 bases from J, leaving 12 bases between. In nucleotides, the CDR3 is TGTGCCGGCCAGGCAAAGGGAAACACCATATATTTT. As protein: CAGQAKGNTIYF.

This clone is labeled medium-sized. The rearrangement joins TRBV19 to TRBJ1-5; 8 nucleotides align to TRBD1. The V gene's germline CDR1 is LNHDA and CDR2 SQIVND (reference sequence). V dropped 9 bases and J dropped 3; count of bases not matched to a gene: 13. There are 16 residues in the CDR3. Here the CDR3 DNA reads TGTGCCAGCAAAAAGGTGCCGGGACAGGACAATCAGCCCCAGCATTTT. Amino acid sequence: CASKKVPGQDNQPQHF.